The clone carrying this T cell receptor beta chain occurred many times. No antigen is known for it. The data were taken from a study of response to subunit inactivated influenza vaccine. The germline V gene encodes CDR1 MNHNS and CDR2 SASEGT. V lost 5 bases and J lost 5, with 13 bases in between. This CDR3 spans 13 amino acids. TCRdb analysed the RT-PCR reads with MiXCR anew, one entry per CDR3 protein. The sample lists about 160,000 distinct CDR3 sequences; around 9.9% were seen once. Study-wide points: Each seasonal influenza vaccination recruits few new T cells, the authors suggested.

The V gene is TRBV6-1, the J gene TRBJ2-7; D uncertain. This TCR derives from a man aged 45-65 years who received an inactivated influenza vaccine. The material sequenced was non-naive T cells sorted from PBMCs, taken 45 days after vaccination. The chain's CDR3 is CASSPTTWDEQYF. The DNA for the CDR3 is TGTGCCAGCAGTCCCACGACATGGGACGAGCAGTACTTC.